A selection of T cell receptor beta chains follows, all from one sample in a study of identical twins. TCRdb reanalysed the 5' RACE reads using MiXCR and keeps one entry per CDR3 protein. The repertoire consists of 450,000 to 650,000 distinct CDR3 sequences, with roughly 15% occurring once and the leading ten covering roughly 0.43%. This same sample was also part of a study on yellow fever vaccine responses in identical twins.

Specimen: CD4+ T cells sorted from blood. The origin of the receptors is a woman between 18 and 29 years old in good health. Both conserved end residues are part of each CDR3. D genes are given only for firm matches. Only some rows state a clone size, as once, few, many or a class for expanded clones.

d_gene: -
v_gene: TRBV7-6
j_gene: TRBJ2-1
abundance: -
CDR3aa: CASSFNLRLVSNEQFF
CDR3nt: TGTGCCAGCAGCTTTAACCTGCGACTAGTTTCCAATGAGCAGTTCTTC

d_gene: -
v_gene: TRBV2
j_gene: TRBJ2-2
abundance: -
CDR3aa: CASRGLGGGTGELFF
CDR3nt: TGTGCCAGCAGGGGTTTAGGAGGGGGCACCGGGGAGCTGTTTTTT

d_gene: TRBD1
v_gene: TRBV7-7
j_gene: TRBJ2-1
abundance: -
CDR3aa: CASSFGTGGSNEQFF
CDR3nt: TGTGCCAGCAGCTTCGGGACAGGGGGTAGCAATGAGCAGTTCTTC

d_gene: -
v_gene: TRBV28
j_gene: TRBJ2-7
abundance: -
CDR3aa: CASSPSLTHEQYF
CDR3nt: TGTGCCAGCAGTCCCAGTCTTACCCACGAGCAGTACTTC

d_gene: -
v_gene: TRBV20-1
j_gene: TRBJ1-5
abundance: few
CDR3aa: CSAAVGSNQPQHF
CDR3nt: TGCAGTGCCGCCGTAGGGAGCAATCAGCCCCAGCATTTT

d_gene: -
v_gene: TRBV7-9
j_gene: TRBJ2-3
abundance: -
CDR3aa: CASSLLGAADTQYF
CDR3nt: TGTGCCAGCAGCCTTCTGGGAGCTGCAGATACGCAGTATTTT

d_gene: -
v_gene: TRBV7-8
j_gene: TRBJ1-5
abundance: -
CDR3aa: CASSLGGGARSNQPQHF
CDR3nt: TGTGCCAGCAGCTTAGGTGGGGGAGCCAGAAGCAATCAGCCCCAGCATTTT

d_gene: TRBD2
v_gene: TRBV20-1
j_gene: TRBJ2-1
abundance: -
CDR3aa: CSARDPLGGRDKRLLILGQFF
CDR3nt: TGCAGTGCTAGAGACCCTCTGGGGGGGAGGGATAAACGCCTGTTGATTCTCGGGCAGTTCTTC

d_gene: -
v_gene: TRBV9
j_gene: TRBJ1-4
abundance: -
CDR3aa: CASSVGGTNEKLFF
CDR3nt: TGTGCCAGCAGCGTTGGAGGAACTAATGAAAAACTGTTTTTT

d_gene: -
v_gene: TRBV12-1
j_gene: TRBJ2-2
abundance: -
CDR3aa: CASKAGAAGELFF
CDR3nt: TGTGCCAGCAAGGCAGGGGCCGCCGGGGAGCTGTTTTTT

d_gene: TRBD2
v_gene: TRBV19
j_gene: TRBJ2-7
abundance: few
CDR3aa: CASSIGLAGFYEQYF
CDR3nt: TGTGCCAGTAGTATTGGGCTAGCGGGCTTCTACGAGCAGTACTTC

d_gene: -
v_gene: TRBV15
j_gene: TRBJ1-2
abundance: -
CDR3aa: CATSRNTGPGYTF
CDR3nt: TGTGCCACCAGCAGGAATACAGGGCCCGGCTACACCTTC

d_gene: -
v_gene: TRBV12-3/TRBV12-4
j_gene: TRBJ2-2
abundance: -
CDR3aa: CASITSGGPNTGELFF
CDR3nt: TGTGCCAGCATCACATCGGGGGGCCCGAACACCGGGGAGCTGTTTTTT

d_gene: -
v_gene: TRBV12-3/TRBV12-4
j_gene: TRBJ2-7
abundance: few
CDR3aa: CASSLRRPYEQYF
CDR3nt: TGTGCCAGCAGTTTGAGGAGACCCTACGAGCAGTACTTC

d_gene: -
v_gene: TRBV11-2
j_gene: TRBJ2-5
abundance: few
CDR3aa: CASSFFSGVGETQYF
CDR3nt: TGTGCCAGCAGCTTTTTTTCCGGGGTGGGGGAGACCCAGTACTTC

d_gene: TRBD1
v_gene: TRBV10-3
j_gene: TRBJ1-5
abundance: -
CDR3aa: CAISGDRVGQQPQHF
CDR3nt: TGTGCCATCAGTGGGGACAGGGTGGGGCAGCAGCCCCAGCATTTT

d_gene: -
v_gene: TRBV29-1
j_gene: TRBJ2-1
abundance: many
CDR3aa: CSVDGGPKIAWINEQFF
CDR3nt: TGCAGCGTTGATGGGGGGCCAAAAATAGCGTGGATCAATGAGCAGTTCTTC

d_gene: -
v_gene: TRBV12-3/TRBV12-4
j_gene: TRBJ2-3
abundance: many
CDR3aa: CASTTHTTTDTQYF
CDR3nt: TGTGCCAGCACCACTCACACGACAACAGATACGCAGTATTTT

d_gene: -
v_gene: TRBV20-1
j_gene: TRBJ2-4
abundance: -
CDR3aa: CSANDRLAKNIQYF
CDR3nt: TGCAGTGCTAACGATAGGCTAGCCAAAAACATTCAGTACTTC

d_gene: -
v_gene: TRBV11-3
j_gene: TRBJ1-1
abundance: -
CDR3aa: CASRLSLYGRKNTEAFF
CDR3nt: TGTGCCAGCAGGTTGTCCCTCTACGGACGGAAGAACACTGAAGCTTTCTTT

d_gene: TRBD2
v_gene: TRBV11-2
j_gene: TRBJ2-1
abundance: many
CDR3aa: CASSLTSGVSYNEQFF
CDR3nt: TGTGCCAGCAGCTTAACTAGCGGGGTCTCCTACAATGAGCAGTTCTTC

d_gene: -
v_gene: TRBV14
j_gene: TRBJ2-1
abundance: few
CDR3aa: CASSQGLTPYNEQFF
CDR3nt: TGTGCCAGCAGCCAAGGTCTGACACCTTACAATGAGCAGTTCTTC

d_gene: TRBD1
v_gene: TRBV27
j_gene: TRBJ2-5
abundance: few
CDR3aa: CASTQGARGTHLKTQYF
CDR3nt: TGTGCCAGCACCCAGGGGGCGAGGGGTACCCACCTCAAGACCCAGTACTTC

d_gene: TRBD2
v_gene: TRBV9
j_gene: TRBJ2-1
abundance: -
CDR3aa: CASSVGLIAGGLYNEQFF
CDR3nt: TGTGCCAGCAGCGTAGGATTAATAGCGGGGGGGCTCTACAATGAGCAGTTCTTC

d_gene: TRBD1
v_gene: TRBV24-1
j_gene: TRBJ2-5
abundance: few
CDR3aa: CATSDLGTGERETQYF
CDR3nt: TGTGCCACCAGTGATTTGGGGACAGGGGAACGAGAGACCCAGTACTTC

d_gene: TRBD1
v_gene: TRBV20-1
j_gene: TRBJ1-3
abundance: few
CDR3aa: CSASPGGSGNTIYF
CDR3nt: TGCAGTGCTTCCCCAGGGGGCTCTGGAAACACCATATATTTT

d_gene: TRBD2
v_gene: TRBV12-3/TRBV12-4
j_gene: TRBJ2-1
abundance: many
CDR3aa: CASRKGLDYQFF
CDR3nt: TGTGCCAGCAGAAAGGGACTAGACTACCAGTTCTTC

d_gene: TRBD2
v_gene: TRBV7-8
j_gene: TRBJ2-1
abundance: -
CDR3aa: CASSPSRLAHYNEQFF
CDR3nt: TGTGCCAGCAGCCCCTCCAGACTAGCCCACTACAATGAGCAGTTCTTC

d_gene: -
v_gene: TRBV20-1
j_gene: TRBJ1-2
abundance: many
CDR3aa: CSASQGRTHNYGYTF
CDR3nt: TGCAGTGCTAGTCAGGGACGGACCCACAACTATGGCTACACCTTC

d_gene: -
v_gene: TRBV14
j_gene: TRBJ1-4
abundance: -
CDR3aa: CASRRPYSGTTNEKLFF
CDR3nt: TGCGCCAGCAGGAGACCATACTCAGGTACAACTAATGAAAAACTGTTTTTT

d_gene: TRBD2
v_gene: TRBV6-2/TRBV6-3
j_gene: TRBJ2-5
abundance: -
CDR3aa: CASRRLAGGIQETQYF
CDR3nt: TGTGCCAGCAGGAGACTAGCGGGGGGCATTCAAGAGACCCAGTACTTC

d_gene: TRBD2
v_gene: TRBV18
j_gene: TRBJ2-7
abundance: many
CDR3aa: CASSPPWTSGPPEQYF
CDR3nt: TGTGCCAGCTCACCCCCGTGGACTAGCGGTCCACCAGAGCAGTACTTC

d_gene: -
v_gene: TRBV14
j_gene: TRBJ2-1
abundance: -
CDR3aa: CASSQEGRGFF
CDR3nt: TGTGCCAGCAGCCAAGAGGGCCGGGGGTTCTTC

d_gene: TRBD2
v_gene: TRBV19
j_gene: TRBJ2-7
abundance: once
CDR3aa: CASSIGDSGGNEQYF
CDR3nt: TGTGCCAGTAGTATAGGGGACAGCGGGGGGAACGAGCAGTACTTC

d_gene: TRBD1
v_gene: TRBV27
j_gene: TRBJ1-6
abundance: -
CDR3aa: CASSGFGQGSSPLHF
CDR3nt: TGTGCCAGCAGTGGATTTGGACAGGGGTCTTCACCCCTCCACTTT

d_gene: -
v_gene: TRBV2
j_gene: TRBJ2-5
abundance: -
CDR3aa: CALRATLRETQYF
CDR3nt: TGTGCTCTAAGGGCTACCTTGAGGGAGACCCAGTACTTC

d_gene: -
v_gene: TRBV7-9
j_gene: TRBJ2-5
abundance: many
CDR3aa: CASSFAYGTGTQYF
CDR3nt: TGTGCCAGCAGCTTTGCTTACGGGACCGGGACCCAGTACTTC

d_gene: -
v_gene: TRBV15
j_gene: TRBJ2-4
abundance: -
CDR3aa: CATSREVAKNIQYF
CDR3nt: TGTGCCACCAGCAGGGAGGTAGCCAAAAACATTCAGTACTTC

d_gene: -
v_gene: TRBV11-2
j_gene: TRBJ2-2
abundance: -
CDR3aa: CASSLSVGELFF
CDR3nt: TGTGCCAGCAGCTTATCGGTCGGGGAGCTGTTTTTT

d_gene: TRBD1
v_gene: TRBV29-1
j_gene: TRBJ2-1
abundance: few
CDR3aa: CSMDRGYNEQFF
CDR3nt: TGCAGCATGGACAGGGGATACAATGAGCAGTTCTTC

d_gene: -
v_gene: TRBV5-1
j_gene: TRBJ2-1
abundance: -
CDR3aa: CASSYSGVGKSSYNEQFF
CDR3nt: TGCGCCAGCAGCTACAGCGGTGTTGGAAAAAGCTCCTACAATGAGCAGTTCTTC

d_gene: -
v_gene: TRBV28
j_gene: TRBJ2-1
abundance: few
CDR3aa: CASTDGGLYNEQFF
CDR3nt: TGTGCCAGCACAGACGGAGGGCTCTACAATGAGCAGTTCTTC

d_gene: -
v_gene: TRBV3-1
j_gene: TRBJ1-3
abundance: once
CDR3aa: CASSQDVGNTIYF
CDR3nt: TGTGCCAGCAGCCAAGATGTTGGAAACACCATATATTTT

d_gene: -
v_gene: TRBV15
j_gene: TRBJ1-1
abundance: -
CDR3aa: CATSRVAGVNTEAFF
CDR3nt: TGTGCCACCAGCAGAGTGGCAGGCGTGAACACTGAAGCTTTCTTT

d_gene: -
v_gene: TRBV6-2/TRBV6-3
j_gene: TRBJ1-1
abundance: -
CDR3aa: CASCYTGITEAFF
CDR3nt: TGTGCCAGCTGTTACACAGGGATCACTGAAGCTTTCTTT

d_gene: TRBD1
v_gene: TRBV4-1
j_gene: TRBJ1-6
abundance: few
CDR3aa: CASSARDRSLSPLHF
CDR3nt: TGCGCCAGCAGCGCCCGGGACAGGTCGCTTTCACCCCTCCACTTT

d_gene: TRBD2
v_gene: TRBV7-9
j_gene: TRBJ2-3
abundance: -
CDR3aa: CASSPGTSGRLTQYF
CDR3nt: TGTGCCAGCAGCCCAGGGACTAGCGGGAGATTGACGCAGTATTTT

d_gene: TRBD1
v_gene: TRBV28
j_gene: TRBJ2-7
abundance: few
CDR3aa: CASNRGFSSYEQYF
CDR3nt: TGTGCCTCCAACAGGGGCTTCAGCTCCTACGAGCAGTACTTC

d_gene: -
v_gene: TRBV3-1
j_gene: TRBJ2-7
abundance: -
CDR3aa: CASSPQDNSYEQYF
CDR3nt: TGTGCCAGCAGCCCCCAGGACAACTCCTACGAGCAGTACTTC

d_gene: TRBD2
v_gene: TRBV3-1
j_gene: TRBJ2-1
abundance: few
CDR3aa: CASSPAGGRYNEQFF
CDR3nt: TGTGCCAGCAGTCCCGCGGGGGGCCGCTACAATGAGCAGTTCTTC

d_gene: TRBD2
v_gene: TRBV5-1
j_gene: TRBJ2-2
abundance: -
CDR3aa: CASSLIGLAYGGTGELFF
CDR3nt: TGCGCCAGCAGCTTAATAGGACTAGCATATGGTGGCACCGGGGAGCTGTTTTTT

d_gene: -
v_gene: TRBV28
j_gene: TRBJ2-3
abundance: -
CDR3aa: CASSFEGGPTDTQYF
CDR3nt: TGTGCCAGCAGTTTTGAGGGGGGTCCCACAGATACGCAGTATTTT

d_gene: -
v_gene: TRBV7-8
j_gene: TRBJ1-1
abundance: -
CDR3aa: CASSLASPRDTLNTEAFF
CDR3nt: TGTGCCAGCAGCTTAGCTTCGCCCCGGGACACTTTGAACACTGAAGCTTTCTTT